These 18 T cell receptor beta chains originate from one sample sequenced in a study of cytomegalovirus exposure and HLA in healthy donors. Using immunoSEQ multiplex PCR, the repertoire was profiled, and TCRdb retains in-frame clones only, with some absent. Of 92,000 or so clones detected, roughly 97% appear once; the ten largest clones hold over 0.7%. Sequencing was done on a sample of PBMCs. The source of these receptors is a man aged 18 to 30 in good health and CMV-seronegative.

The chain uses TRBV28 and TRBJ1-2; D unclear. The V end lost 3 bases, the J end lost 2 bases, and 10 bases lay between the germline ends. Germline V lookup: CDR1 MDHEN, CDR2 SYDVKM. CDR3 size: 14 residues. The CDR3 region is CASSLSARNYGYTF. The CDR3 DNA follows: TGTGCCAGCAGTTTGTCCGCCAGAAACTATGGCTACACCTTC.

The V call is TRBV7-8, the J call TRBJ2-1; D remains ambiguous. The V and J ends lost 7 bases and 7 bases respectively, with 17 bases between them. CDR3 length: 14 amino acids. The germline gives CDR1 SGHVS, CDR2 FQNEAQ. The CDR3 nucleotides read TGTGCCAGCACTTCTGGAGTATCCGATAATGAGCAGTTCTTC. Protein sequence: CASTSGVSDNEQFF.

The CDR3: CARGGQGPEAFF. CDR3 coding DNA: TGTGCCAGGGGCGGACAGGGGCCTGAAGCTTTCTTT. The chain couples TRBV2 to TRBJ1-1; 9 nucleotides agree with TRBD1. Germline V gives CDR1 SNHLY, CDR2 FYNNEI. CDR3 length equals 12 residues. The V and J ends lost 9 bases and 6 bases, in that order; junction bases with no gene match: 5.

The J gene is TRBJ2-7, the V gene TRBV9; TRBD2 aligns across 7 bases. V shed 3 bases, J shed 2 bases, and the junction held 5 bases outside the gene matches. CDR1 and CDR2 from the germline V gene are SGDLS and YYNGEE. This CDR3 has 14 amino acids. Written as DNA, the CDR3 is TGTGCCAGCAGCGAGACTAGCCGGACCTACGAGCAGTACTTC. This codes for CASSETSRTYEQYF.

The CDR3 DNA sequence: TGTGCCAGCAGCTTGATAGAGGGCTATGGCTACACCTTC. Its translation: CASSLIEGYGYTF. The J gene is TRBJ1-2, the V gene TRBV5-4; D is undetermined. The CDR3 sequence is 13 residues long. CDR1 and CDR2 from the germline V gene are SGHNT and YYREEE (reference sequence). The V end was cut by 1 base, the J end by 4 bases, with 8 bases between.

The chain employs TRBV30 and TRBJ2-3; D not certain. CDR1 is GTSNPN, CDR2 SVGIG, per germline (reference sequence). The CDR3 sequence is 14 residues long. V was pared by 5 bases and J by 1 base, with 13 bases between. CDR3 nucleotide sequence: TGTGCCTGGGCCGAACAGTGGGGCACAGATACGCAGTATTTT. This sequence encodes CAWAEQWGTDTQYF.

V usage is TRBV19 and J usage is TRBJ1-2; possibly TRBD1 for D (5 bases). Germline values: CDR1 LNHDA, CDR2 SQIVND (reference sequence). V shed 5 bases and J shed 4 bases, with 14 bases lying between them. The CDR3 is made up of 14 amino acids. The CDR3: CASSPQGTFYGYTF. CDR3 DNA sequence: TGTGCCAGTAGTCCCCAGGGCACCTTCTATGGCTACACCTTC.

The J gene is TRBJ2-1, the V gene TRBV21-1; no check of the table's D call, TRBD2, against the DNA was made. TRBV21-1 is noted as a pseudogene. The CDR3 contains 18 residues. Written as DNA, the CDR3 is TGTGCCAGCAGCCCCCGGGGAGCTAGGGAGCGGGCGGGCAATGAGCAGTTCTTC. Protein: CASSPRGARERAGNEQFF.

The chain uses TRBV30 and TRBJ2-1; 9 bases fit TRBD1. Trimming at V came to 4 bases and at J to 4 bases, leaving 8 bases not matched to a gene. Germline-derived CDR1 and CDR2 are GTSNPN and SVGIG (reference sequence). The CDR3 covers 15 residues. CDR3 in amino acids: CAWNTGTGLYNEQFF. The CDR3 DNA sequence: TGTGCCTGGAATACCGGGACAGGGCTTTACAATGAGCAGTTCTTC. The variable domain in full, with the rest retrieved from reference TRBV30 and TRBJ2-1, is SQTIHQWPATLVQPVGSPLSLECTVEGTSNPNLYWYRQAAGRGLQLLFYSVGIGQISSEVPQNLSASRPQDRQFILSSKKLLLSDSGFYLCAWNTGTGLYNEQFFGPGTRLTVL.

This chain connects TRBV28 to TRBJ2-5; D gene uncertain. Between the trimmed V and J ends, which lost 2 bases and 5 bases, there was a span of 9 bases. This CDR3 spans 13 amino acids. CDR1 and CDR2 (germline): MDHEN, SYDVKM. For the CDR3, the DNA is TGTGCCAGCAGTTTAGGAGTCGTGGAGACCCAGTACTTC. As protein: CASSLGVVETQYF.

This sequence joins TRBV30 and TRBJ2-2, with 10 bases lining up with TRBD2. V lost 5 bases to trimming and J lost 4 bases; unmatched junction nucleotides: 7. This CDR3 is 15 amino acids long. Germline V CDR1 and CDR2: GTSNPN, SVGIG (reference sequence). The CDR3 DNA follows: TGTGCCTGGCGACGGACTAGCGGAGCCACCGGGGAGCTGTTTTTT. Its translation is CAWRRTSGATGELFF.

This chain joins TRBV2 and TRBJ1-6, with D unclear. Germline CDR1 SNHLY, CDR2 FYNNEI. The CDR3 extends over 14 amino acids. The V end was cut by 8 bases, the J end by 3 bases, with 11 bases between. Here the CDR3 reads CASLPQNYNSPLHF. CDR3 DNA: TGTGCCAGCCTTCCCCAGAACTATAATTCACCCCTCCACTTT.

J is TRBJ2-6 and V is TRBV5-1, with D tentatively TRBD1 (6 bases). V was cut by 0 bases and J by 1 base, with 8 bases left in between. Germline loops: CDR1 SGHRS, CDR2 YFSETQ. The CDR3 extends over 16 amino acids. DNA of the CDR3: TGCGCCAGCAGCTTGGTTGGGACATCTGGGGCCAACGTCCTGACTTTC. It yields the protein CASSLVGTSGANVLTF.

This rearrangement joins TRBV25-1 to TRBJ2-1; 12 nucleotides agree with TRBD2. Per germline, CDR1 MGHDK and CDR2 SYGVNS. V lost 7 bases to trimming and J lost 4 bases; unmatched junction nucleotides: 2. The CDR3 length is 14 residues. CDR3 nucleotide sequence: TGTGCCAGCATGGGACTAGCGGGTTACAATGAGCAGTTCTTC. Translation: CASMGLAGYNEQFF.

This chain uses TRBV28 with TRBJ2-7, with D possibly matching TRBD2 (5 bases). Germline V gene data show CDR1 as MDHEN and CDR2 as SYDVKM. This CDR3 is 14 amino acids long. V shed 8 bases and J shed 8 bases, with 22 bases lying between them. CDR3 loop: CASLTGSPPTKQYF. As DNA, the CDR3 is TGTGCCAGCTTGACGGGGTCCCCACCTACGAAGCAGTACTTC.

The chain employs TRBV5-8 and TRBJ1-2, with D perhaps matching TRBD1 (5 bases). Trimming removed 6 bases at V and 8 bases at J, with 17 bases between. Germline loops: CDR1 SGHTS, CDR2 YDEGEE. CDR3 length equals 13 residues. Here the CDR3 DNA reads TGTGCCAGCACCTCAGACAGATTGGACGGCTACACCTTC. As protein: CASTSDRLDGYTF.

For the CDR3, the DNA is TGCGCCAGCAGCACAGAACCTCCTCGACCCGGACAAGGAGAAGCTTTCTTT. Residues: CASSTEPPRPGQGEAFF. The chain recombines TRBV10-1 with TRBJ1-1, with a weak D call TRBD1 (5 bases). Trimming removed 6 bases at V and 8 bases at J, with 28 bases between. This CDR3 has 17 amino acids. Germline CDR1 and CDR2: WNHNN and SYGVQD (reference sequence).

This chain links TRBV5-6 with TRBJ2-7; TRBD1 is a possible D gene (6 bases). This CDR3 is built from 12 residues. CDR1 and CDR2 (germline): SGHDT, YYEEEE. V lost 0 bases and J 6 bases, leaving 7 bases between the germline ends. The CDR3 region is CASSLGGLEQYV. The DNA of the CDR3 is TGTGCCAGCAGCTTGGGGGGGCTCGAGCAGTACGTC.